This TCR beta chain was obtained from a study of graft-versus-host responses after intestinal transplantation. About the study: The recipients all started with anti-thymocyte globulin induction and then took tacrolimus and steroids for approximately 3 years. Overall study results and limits: Graft-donor T cell macrochimerism in patients accompanied high graft-versus-host to host-versus-graft clonal ratios in allografts. The study associated peak circulating GvH clone levels with early post-transplant HvG declines. Recipient-marrow GvH clones were detected, some having first appeared in ileum or blood.

The CDR3 is 16 amino acids. Trimming pared 4 bases from V and 1 base from J, leaving 14 bases between. The germline V gene has CDR1 KGHSH and CDR2 LQKENI. Here immunoSEQ multiplex PCR was the method, and the copy in TCRdb shows in-frame clones only, minus some. This table holds around 100,000 clones, roughly nine tenths found once. On this clone: Its antigen remains unknown.

J is TRBJ1-3 and V is TRBV18; no clear D. This clonotype originated in a human donor who was the organ donor for an intestinal transplant. Sequencing was performed on unstimulated CD4+ T cells sorted from spleen or lymph node cells, taken before transplant. Here the CDR3 DNA reads TGTGCCAGCTCACTCCTTGACACCCTTTCTGGAAACACCATATATTTT. The encoded protein is CASSLLDTLSGNTIYF.